The clone carrying this TCR beta chain was observed a few times. Antigen unknown. These data originate in a study of T-cell reconstitution after alpha-beta-depleted transplantation in children. Study-wide points: Surviving recipient T cells and thymic progenitors produced the high day-60 TCRbeta diversity seen in some patients.

The CDR3 loop spans 15 amino acids. V shed 4 bases and J 5 bases; nucleotides not matched to a gene: 7. CDR1 is SGHVS, CDR2 FQNEAQ, per germline. The authors prepared the TCRbeta library with unique molecular identifiers. From the PCR reads, TCRdb called clonotypes with MiXCR, one entry per CDR3 protein. Of approximately 630,000 distinct CDR3 sequences listed, around 13% are singletons. The sequence was obtained from a girl aged 2-10 years with congenital amegakaryocytic thrombocytopenia, due to receive a stem cell transplant. The V and J genes are TRBV7-8 and TRBJ1-1; 10 nucleotides match TRBD1. The sample in question was PBMCs, obtained before TCRalphabeta/CD19-depleted stem cell transplant. CDR3 coding DNA: TGTGCCAGCAGCTACCGGACAGGGGGGGGGACTGAAGCTTTCTTT. Translation: CASSYRTGGGTEAFF. The full variable domain, with the rest looked up from reference TRBV7-8 and TRBJ1-1, is GAGVSQSPRYKVAKRGQDVALRCDPISGHVSLFWYQQALGQGPEFLTYFQNEAQLDKSGLPSDRFFAERPEGSVSTLKIQRTQQEDSAVYLCASSYRTGGGTEAFFGQGTRLTVV.